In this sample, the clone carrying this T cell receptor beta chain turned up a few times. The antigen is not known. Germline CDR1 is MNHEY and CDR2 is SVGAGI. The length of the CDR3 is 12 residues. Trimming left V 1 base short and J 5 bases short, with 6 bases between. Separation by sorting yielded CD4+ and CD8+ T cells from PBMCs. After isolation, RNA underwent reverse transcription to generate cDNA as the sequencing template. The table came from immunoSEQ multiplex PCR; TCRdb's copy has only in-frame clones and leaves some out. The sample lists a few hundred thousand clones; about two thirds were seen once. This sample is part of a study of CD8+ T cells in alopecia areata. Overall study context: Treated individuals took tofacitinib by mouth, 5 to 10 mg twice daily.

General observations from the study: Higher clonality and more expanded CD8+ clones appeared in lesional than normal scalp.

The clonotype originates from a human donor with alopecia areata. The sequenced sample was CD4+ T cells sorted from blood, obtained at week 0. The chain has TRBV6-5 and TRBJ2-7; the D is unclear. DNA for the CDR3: TGTGCCAGCAGTTACTTCGGCAACGAGCAGTACTTC. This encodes CASSYFGNEQYF.